This is a list of T cell receptor beta chains from one sample in a study of CD8 T cells in ankylosing spondylitis. TCRdb recomputed calls from the 5' RACE reads with MiXCR, one row per CDR3 protein. Altogether around 770,000 distinct CDR3 sequences are present, under 20% being singletons, with the ten largest covering over 15%. The sample comprised blood, either unsorted or a sorted T cell fraction (not recorded which). The receptors stem from a male donor with ankylosing spondylitis. Both conserved end residues are part of each CDR3. Each record gives: CDR3 length, D gene, clone size, V gene, J gene, CDR3 protein, CDR3 DNA. The D gene is left open where the match is weak. The size entry is marked missing in some rows and otherwise reads once, few, many or a size class.

len: 17; d_gene: TRBD1; abundance: NA; v_gene: TRBV20-1; j_gene: TRBJ2-7; CDR3aa: CSARRTSWGTGTYEQYF; CDR3nt: TGCAGTGCTAGACGAACCTCGTGGGGGACAGGGACCTACGAGCAGTACTTC
len: 15; d_gene: NA; abundance: NA; v_gene: TRBV21-1; j_gene: TRBJ2-5; CDR3aa: CASSKGWDRRETQYF; CDR3nt: TGTGCCAGCAGCAAAGGGTGGGACAGAAGAGAGACCCAGTACTTC
len: 17; d_gene: NA; abundance: few; v_gene: TRBV27; j_gene: TRBJ2-6; CDR3aa: CASSPSGRNSGANVLTF; CDR3nt: TGTGCCAGCAGTCCGTCCGGGCGGAATTCTGGGGCCAACGTCCTGACTTTC
len: 15; d_gene: TRBD1; abundance: NA; v_gene: TRBV6-6; j_gene: TRBJ2-3; CDR3aa: CASSYMGQGTDTQYF; CDR3nt: TGTGCCAGCAGTTACATGGGACAGGGAACAGATACGCAGTATTTT
len: 14; d_gene: NA; abundance: few; v_gene: TRBV27; j_gene: TRBJ2-3; CDR3aa: CASSPGTSRDTQYF; CDR3nt: TGTGCCAGCAGTCCCGGGACCTCTCGGGATACGCAGTATTTT
len: 15; d_gene: TRBD1; abundance: few; v_gene: TRBV12-3/TRBV12-4; j_gene: TRBJ1-3; CDR3aa: CASRGQPVSGNTIYF; CDR3nt: TGTGCCAGCAGGGGACAGCCAGTCTCTGGAAACACCATATATTTT
len: 13; d_gene: TRBD2; abundance: NA; v_gene: TRBV20-1; j_gene: TRBJ2-3; CDR3aa: CSALAGKVDTQYF; CDR3nt: TGCAGTGCCCTAGCGGGAAAGGTAGATACGCAGTATTTT
len: 16; d_gene: NA; abundance: NA; v_gene: TRBV20-1; j_gene: TRBJ2-3; CDR3aa: CSARDLGARGGGTQYF; CDR3nt: TGCAGTGCTAGAGACCTCGGCGCGCGGGGAGGCGGTACGCAGTATTTT
len: 13; d_gene: NA; abundance: NA; v_gene: TRBV29-1; j_gene: TRBJ2-2; CDR3aa: CSVVFTNTGELFF; CDR3nt: TGCAGCGTTGTATTCACAAACACCGGGGAGCTGTTTTTT
len: 15; d_gene: NA; abundance: NA; v_gene: TRBV28; j_gene: TRBJ1-5; CDR3aa: CASSPSLASNQPQHF; CDR3nt: TGTGCCAGCAGTCCCTCCCTCGCTAGCAATCAGCCCCAGCATTTT
len: 16; d_gene: TRBD1; abundance: NA; v_gene: TRBV4-1; j_gene: TRBJ2-7; CDR3aa: CASSQVHQGESYEQYF; CDR3nt: TGCGCCAGCAGCCAAGTTCACCAGGGGGAGTCCTACGAGCAGTACTTC
len: 17; d_gene: TRBD1; abundance: few; v_gene: TRBV12-3/TRBV12-4; j_gene: TRBJ1-5; CDR3aa: CASSPTTLGTGDQPQHF; CDR3nt: TGTGCCAGCAGTCCGACAACCCTCGGGACAGGGGATCAGCCCCAGCATTTT
len: 17; d_gene: NA; abundance: NA; v_gene: TRBV11-2; j_gene: TRBJ2-3; CDR3aa: CASSLDPRGAGTDTQYF; CDR3nt: TGTGCCAGCAGCTTAGATCCGCGTGGAGCTGGCACAGATACGCAGTATTTT
len: 17; d_gene: TRBD2; abundance: NA; v_gene: TRBV12-3/TRBV12-4; j_gene: TRBJ2-7; CDR3aa: CASSPPRLAGGTWEQYF; CDR3nt: TGTGCCAGCAGCCCTCCCCGACTAGCGGGAGGAACGTGGGAGCAGTACTTC
len: 16; d_gene: NA; abundance: few; v_gene: TRBV7-2; j_gene: TRBJ2-1; CDR3aa: CASSSPGVRSYNEQFF; CDR3nt: TGTGCCAGCAGCTCCCCGGGTGTAAGGTCCTACAATGAGCAGTTCTTC
len: 15; d_gene: NA; abundance: NA; v_gene: TRBV6-2/TRBV6-3; j_gene: TRBJ1-1; CDR3aa: CASSYGTRMNTEAFF; CDR3nt: TGTGCCAGCAGTTACGGAACCAGAATGAACACTGAAGCTTTCTTT
len: 17; d_gene: NA; abundance: NA; v_gene: TRBV4-2; j_gene: TRBJ2-7; CDR3aa: CASSLIGEGGQYYEQYF; CDR3nt: TGTGCCAGCAGCTTAATTGGGGAGGGGGGCCAATACTACGAGCAGTACTTC